Below, 24 T cell receptor beta chains from the same sample are listed, as sequenced in a study of blood T cell repertoires in COVID-19. Method: immunoSEQ multiplex PCR; TCRdb's copy keeps in-frame clones and lacks some. Of approximately 250,000 clones listed, about 79% are singletons. Input material: peripheral blood. These receptors were collected from a woman aged 40 to 50 who had recovered from COVID-19.

This clone has a single count. The chain has TRBV12-5 and TRBJ1-1; weak D call: TRBD1 (6 bases). V was trimmed by 5 bases and J by 3 bases, leaving 13 bases between them. The CDR3 spans 14 residues. Germline V gives CDR1 LGHNT, CDR2 FRNRAP. DNA for the CDR3: TGTGCTAGTGGTCAAGGGGGGAGGGACACTGAAGCTTTCTTT. Its translation is CASGQGGRDTEAFF.

The chain has TRBV5-4 and TRBJ2-5; 8 bases map to TRBD2. This CDR3 has 14 residues. V lost 4 bases, J lost 5 bases, and 7 bases stayed unmatched. The germline V gene encodes CDR1 SGHNT and CDR2 YYREEE (reference sequence). CDR3 protein: CASSNWTGGETQYF. The CDR3 DNA reads TGTGCCAGCAGCAATTGGACGGGGGGGGAGACCCAGTACTTC. Looking up the rest from reference TRBV5-4 and TRBJ2-5 gives the full variable domain: ETGVTQSPTHLIKTRGQQVTLRCSSQSGHNTVSWYQQALGQGPQFIFQYYREEENGRGNFPPRFSGLQFPNYSSELNVNALELDDSALYLCASSNWTGGETQYFGPGTRLLVL.

The rearrangement uses TRBV12-5 and TRBJ2-2, with a tentative D call TRBD2 (5 bases). Germline V gene data show CDR1 as LGHNT and CDR2 as FRNRAP. Trimming left V 0 bases short and J 2 bases short, with 10 bases between. The CDR3 has 16 amino acids. Written as DNA, the CDR3 is TGTGCTAGTGGTTTGGTAATCGGGGATAACACCGGGGAGCTGTTTTTT. Its translation: CASGLVIGDNTGELFF.

The chain joins TRBV5-1 to TRBJ1-4; 8 bases match TRBD1. Germline V gene sequence: CDR1 SGHRS, CDR2 YFSETQ. The length of the CDR3 is 17 residues. V lost 1 base to trimming and J lost 7 bases; unmatched junction nucleotides: 12. In DNA form, the CDR3 reads TGCGCCAGCAGCTTGCCCCCGACAGGGGCAAACGGTGAAAAACTGTTTTTT. This gives the protein CASSLPPTGANGEKLFF.

This rearrangement joins TRBV3-1 (or the pseudogene TRBV3-2) to TRBJ2-3, with a weak D call TRBD2 (6 bases). CDR3 length equals 15 residues. Germline values: CDR1 LGHDT, CDR2 YNNKEL (reference sequence). The ends were cut back, 1 base at V and 0 bases at J, with 8 bases in the middle. CDR3: CASSQAAGSTDTQYF. In DNA form, the CDR3 reads TGTGCCAGCAGCCAAGCCGCGGGGAGCACAGATACGCAGTATTTT.

This chain joins TRBV5-6 and TRBJ1-2; TRBD1 is a possible D gene (6 bases). V lost 4 bases and J 0 bases, leaving 13 bases between the germline ends. CDR3 length equals 15 residues. Germline CDR1 reads SGHDT; CDR2 reads YYEEEE. The CDR3, as DNA: TGTGCCAGCAGCATTACCGGGACAACTAACTATGGCTACACCTTC. Protein: CASSITGTTNYGYTF.

V and J are TRBV19 and TRBJ1-2, with D perhaps TRBD1 (6 bases). The CDR3 spans 13 residues. V shed 9 bases and J shed 11 bases, with 22 bases lying between them. CDR1 and CDR2 (germline): LNHDA, SQIVND (reference sequence). For the CDR3, the DNA is TGTGCCAGCCAGGCTCAGGGGTCGGGGGGGTACACCTTC. Its translation is CASQAQGSGGYTF.

The J gene is TRBJ1-5, the V gene TRBV7-2, with TRBD1 matching over 7 bases. The germline CDR1 and CDR2 sequences are SGHTA and FQGNSA. The length of the CDR3 is 14 residues. V was clipped by 5 bases and J by 3 bases; unmatched bases: 4. The CDR3 here is CASSPGQYNQPQHF. The CDR3 DNA reads as TGTGCCAGCAGCCCGGGACAGTACAATCAGCCCCAGCATTTT.

Details on this clone: This CDR3 is also generated by other DNA sequences in the sample. This sequence joins TRBV3-1 (or the pseudogene TRBV3-2) and TRBJ1-1; the match to TRBD1 covers 7 bases. Germline assignment: CDR1 LGHDT and CDR2 YNNKEL (reference sequence). After removal of 6 bases from V and 3 bases from J, the junction contained 1 base not matched to a gene. The CDR3 runs to 12 residues. CDR3 sequence: CASSQGDTEAFF. Written as DNA, the CDR3 is TGTGCCAGCAGTCAGGGGGACACTGAAGCTTTCTTT.

V gene TRBV7-8 combines with J gene TRBJ2-1, with 10 bases identical to TRBD2. Germline CDR1 is SGHVS and CDR2 is FQNEAQ. V gave up 5 bases and J gave up 4 bases; unmatched junction bases: 8. This CDR3 has 16 amino acids. The CDR3 loop reads CASSPERGGLYNEQFF. In DNA form, the CDR3 reads TGTGCCAGCAGCCCCGAGCGGGGGGGCCTGTACAATGAGCAGTTCTTC.

The chain joins TRBV5-1 to TRBJ2-5; D gene ambiguous. CDR1 SGHRS and CDR2 YFSETQ come from the germline V gene. This CDR3 spans 16 amino acids. Between the trimmed V and J ends, which lost 0 bases and 5 bases, there was a span of 17 bases. Here the CDR3 reads CASSLEAMSSYETQYF. CDR3 in DNA: TGCGCCAGCAGCTTGGAAGCTATGTCGTCATACGAGACCCAGTACTTC.

The chain has TRBV10-1 and TRBJ2-1; D ambiguous. V was shortened by 6 bases and J by 5 bases, with 14 bases between the two germline ends. Germline CDR1 WNHNN, CDR2 SYGVQD (reference sequence). This CDR3 has 14 residues. The CDR3 DNA sequence: TGCGCCAGCAGCCTAAAGCCGATGGACAATGAGCAGTTCTTC. This encodes CASSLKPMDNEQFF.

This clone was counted a single time. The V and J genes are TRBV5-1 and TRBJ1-5; D perhaps matches TRBD1 (5 bases). CDR1 is SGHRS and CDR2 is YFSETQ in the germline V gene. The V end was cut by 3 bases, the J end by 5 bases, with 15 bases between. The length of the CDR3 is 15 residues. The CDR3 spells CASSSLGGEDQPQHF. The DNA of the CDR3 is TGCGCCAGCAGCTCTCTCGGAGGGGAGGATCAGCCCCAGCATTTT.

This clone has only a few counts. The chain uses TRBV7-8 and TRBJ1-5, with a possible D match to TRBD1 (5 bases). The ends were cut back, 5 bases at V and 2 bases at J, with 13 bases in the middle. Germline V gene sequence: CDR1 SGHVS, CDR2 FQNEAQ. The CDR3 contains 15 residues. The DNA of the CDR3 is TGTGCCAGCAGCCGAGAGGCGGGGGGCAATCAGCCCCAGCATTTT. It translates to CASSREAGGNQPQHF.

CDR3 amino acids: CASSQESGRGEAFF. In DNA form, the CDR3 reads TGTGCCAGCAGCCAAGAATCCGGCAGGGGTGAAGCTTTCTTT. V is TRBV3-1 (or the pseudogene TRBV3-2) and J is TRBJ1-1, with D possibly being TRBD1 (6 bases). Germline CDR1 reads LGHDT; CDR2 reads YNNKEL (reference sequence). The V end lost 0 bases, the J end lost 7 bases, and 12 bases lay between the germline ends. The CDR3 is 14 residues long.

CDR3: CASSRGNYEQYF. Written as DNA, the CDR3 is TGTGCCAGCAGTAGGGGGAACTACGAGCAGTACTTC. The chain links TRBV2 to TRBJ2-7, with D possibly matching TRBD1 (6 bases). With 5 bases removed from V and 3 bases from J, the gap between germline ends came to 8 bases. The CDR3 totals 12 residues. Germline V gene data show CDR1 as SNHLY and CDR2 as FYNNEI.

V gene TRBV6-5 combines with J gene TRBJ2-4; TRBD1 might be the D (6 bases). V was pared by 6 bases and J by 7 bases, with 16 bases between. Germline CDR1 MNHEY, CDR2 SVGAGI. This CDR3 is built from 14 residues. The CDR3 loop reads CASSLETGKNIQYF. CDR3 coding DNA: TGTGCCAGCAGCCTAGAGACAGGAAAGAACATTCAGTACTTC.

This chain uses TRBV9 with TRBJ2-1; D is perhaps TRBD1 (6 bases). Trimming shortened V by 2 bases and J by 5 bases, and 11 bases separated the two germline ends. Germline V gene sequence: CDR1 SGDLS, CDR2 YYNGEE. The CDR3 has 14 amino acids. The CDR3 DNA reads TGTGCCAGCAGCGTCAGGGGAACTAACAATGAGCAGTTCTTC. Amino acid sequence: CASSVRGTNNEQFF.

V usage is TRBV19 and J usage is TRBJ2-1; 8 nucleotides line up with TRBD1. V trimming: 5 bases; J trimming: 9 bases; junction bases outside the gene matches: 9. The CDR3 totals 14 residues. Per the germline V gene, CDR1 is LNHDA and CDR2 is SQIVND (reference sequence). The CDR3 spells CASSRRGPSSEQFF. In nucleotides, the CDR3 is TGTGCCAGTAGTCGCAGGGGGCCCTCGAGTGAGCAGTTCTTC. Combining the CDR3 with reference TRBV19 and TRBJ2-1 gives the whole variable domain DGGITQSPKYLFRKEGQNVTLSCEQNLNHDAMYWYRQDPGQGLRLIYYSQIVNDFQKGDIAEGYSVSREKKESFPLTVTSAQKNPTAFYLCASSRRGPSSEQFFGPGTRLTVL.

A word on this clone: The same CDR3 can be traced to other DNA sequences in this sample. The chain uses TRBV2 and TRBJ2-5; D unresolved. Germline V gene lookup returns CDR1 SNHLY and CDR2 FYNNEI. This CDR3 has 11 residues. Trimming removed 4 bases from V and 3 bases from J, with 3 bases in between. The CDR3 DNA reads TGTGCCAGCAGTGGCGAAGAGACCCAGTACTTC. Its protein product is CASSGEETQYF.

The gene calls are TRBV5-1 and TRBJ2-7; D remains unclear. With 0 bases removed from V and 5 bases from J, the gap between germline ends came to 12 bases. The CDR3 is 14 amino acids. Germline V lookup: CDR1 SGHRS, CDR2 YFSETQ. CDR3: CASSLGGYSDEQYF. The CDR3 DNA reads as TGCGCCAGCAGCTTGGGAGGTTATAGTGACGAGCAGTACTTC.

This clone was observed a single time. V usage is TRBV7-2 and J usage is TRBJ2-6, with D tentatively TRBD2 (6 bases). The germline CDR1 and CDR2 sequences are SGHTA and FQGNSA. V was cut by 8 bases and J by 2 bases, with 16 bases left in between. The CDR3 contains 16 residues. CDR3 sequence (DNA): TGTGCCAGCGGACTTCGGGGGAACGCTGGGGCCAACGTCCTGACTTTC. Its protein product is CASGLRGNAGANVLTF.

This clone was observed a single time. The gene calls are TRBV28 and TRBJ2-2; 8 bases match TRBD2. The CDR3 has 14 residues. Germline values: CDR1 MDHEN, CDR2 SYDVKM. Trimming cost V 9 bases and J 5 bases; bases outside gene matches: 8. CDR3 protein: CASKSGGSTGELFF. In DNA, the CDR3 is TGTGCCAGTAAGAGCGGGGGAAGTACCGGGGAGCTGTTTTTT. The variable domain in full, completed from reference TRBV28 and TRBJ2-2, reads DVKVTQSSRYLVKRTGEKVFLECVQDMDHENMFWYRQDPGLGLRLIYFSYDVKMKEKGDIPEGYSVSREKKERFSLILESASTNQTSMYLCASKSGGSTGELFFGEGSRLTVL.

The chain carries TRBV6-6 and TRBJ2-7; D gene uncertain. CDR1 and CDR2 (germline): MNHNY, SVGAGI (reference sequence). Trimming pared 2 bases from V and 3 bases from J, leaving 11 bases between. The CDR3 is made up of 14 amino acids. The CDR3 reads CASSYADTNYEQYF. In nucleotides, the CDR3 is TGTGCCAGCAGTTACGCCGACACAAACTACGAGCAGTACTTC.